The sequence of this T cell receptor (beta chain) was determined in a study of tumor-infiltrating lymphocytes in primary liver carcinoma. Whole-study context: Ages ranged from 30 to 69, with HCC or mixed HCC-cholangiocarcinoma. Tumors measured about 4 to 11 cm and were stage T1-T3 N0M0.

Unsorted bulk tissue, about 18-31 mg of it, served as the source for co-extraction of RNA and DNA. Chronic HBV infection, untreated so far, was present in the patients. CDR1 is MNHEY and CDR2 is SVGAGI in the germline V gene. The CDR3 loop spans 13 amino acids. This clonotype was seen once. Its specificity is unknown. At one of its ends the junction is not consistent with the germline gene, which may arise from a read error. Reverse transcription of approximately 500 ng total RNA with a constant-region primer produced TCR beta cDNA. TCR beta libraries came from three nested multiplex PCR rounds using slightly modified ARM-PCR. TRBV1-TRBV30 forward and Cbeta reverse primers drove the first two approximately 10-cycle rounds. TCRdb used MiXCR to reprocess the multiplex PCR reads, holding one entry per CDR3 protein. The table shows roughly 120,000 distinct CDR3 sequences, with 65% to 75% occurring only once.

General study points: Pairs comparing tumor with adjacent tissue or blood overlapped less than pairs drawn from tumor regions.

The sample taken for sequencing was tumor-adjacent normal liver tissue. This sequence originates from a woman aged 60-75 years with primary liver carcinoma and hepatitis B virus infection. The chain couples TRBV6-5 to TRBJ2-7; D is possibly TRBD1 (5 bases). The CDR3 DNA follows: TGTGCCACCAGAAGGACAATCTCCTACGAGCAATACTTC. This translates into CATRRTISYEQYF.